The present T cell receptor beta chain was sequenced within a study of blood T cell repertoires in COVID-19. Overall study context: Samples representing acute and convalescent COVID-19 were sourced from the United States, Italy and Spain. T cells, B-cell-depleted T cells, or PBMCs supplied cDNA or gDNA.

CDR1 is SEHNR, CDR2 FQNEAQ, per germline (reference sequence). V was shortened by 5 bases and J by 3 bases, with 11 bases between the two germline ends. The CDR3 loop spans 13 amino acids. Source study methods: Amplifying reference gene primers gave estimates of nucleated cell counts. The data were produced by immunoSEQ multiplex PCR, yet TCRdb's version contains in-frame clones alone and is incomplete. V and J calls plus clone size are reproduced from that table; the DNA served to infer D and trimming. The sample holds approximately 210,000 clones, less than 95% seen once. Specimen: peripheral blood. J is TRBJ2-7 and V is TRBV7-9, with no clear D. This TCR was recovered from a man aged 25-45 years with COVID-19, enrolled during active disease. In nucleotides, the CDR3 is TGTGCCAGCAGCGTTAACAATTACTACGAGCAGTACTTC. The encoded protein is CASSVNNYYEQYF. Based on the CDR3 plus reference TRBV7-9 and TRBJ2-7, the full variable domain is DTGVSQNPRHKITKRGQNVTFRCDPISEHNRLYWYRQTLGQGPEFLTYFQNEAQLEKSRLLSDRFSAERPKGSFSTLEIQRTEQGDSAMYLCASSVNNYYEQYFGPGTRLTVT.